These 29 T cell receptor beta chains originate from one sample sequenced in a study of technical replicates of blood from four donors. The table came from immunoSEQ multiplex PCR; TCRdb's copy has only in-frame clones and leaves some out. The repertoire holds under 75,000 clones, with about 94% as singletons. Sequencing input: T cells isolated from PBMCs. The receptors come from a human donor in good health.

The chain has TRBV6-1 and TRBJ1-1; D unclear. The CDR3 runs 17 residues. Germline V CDR1 and CDR2: MNHNS, SASEGT. Trimming pared 3 bases from V and 0 bases from J, leaving 17 bases between. The CDR3 nucleotides are TGTGCCAGCAGTGATAGGTTTAACCTCGGGGTGAACACTGAAGCTTTCTTT. Protein: CASSDRFNLGVNTEAFF.

The chain is built from TRBV10-3 and TRBJ2-7; 10 bases line up with TRBD1. V shed 5 bases and J 5 bases; nucleotides not matched to a gene: 9. The CDR3 length is 15 residues. The germline V gene has CDR1 ENHRY and CDR2 SYGVKD. For the CDR3, the DNA is TGTGCCATCAGTCTTACCGGGACAGGGGCCCACGAGCAGTACTTC. It encodes CAISLTGTGAHEQYF.

CDR3 protein: CASSRDRGRPITGNTIYF. The CDR3 region has the DNA TGTGCCAGCAGCCGGGACAGGGGGAGGCCGATTACTGGAAACACCATATATTTT. The chain is built from TRBV7-2 and TRBJ1-3, with 11 nucleotides matching TRBD1. The J segment lost 2 bases and the V segment lost 5 bases, leaving 11 bases of the junction unmatched. The length of the CDR3 is 18 residues. Germline V lookup: CDR1 SGHTA, CDR2 FQGNSA. The whole variable domain, remainder taken from reference TRBV7-2 and TRBJ1-3, is GAGVSQSPSNKVTEKGKDVELRCDPISGHTALYWYRQSLGQGLEFLIYFQGNSAPDKSGLPSDRFSAERTGGSVSTLTIQRTQQEDSAVYLCASSRDRGRPITGNTIYFGEGSWLTVV.

This sequence joins TRBV7-8 and TRBJ2-7; D unresolved. Germline V CDR1 and CDR2: SGHVS, FQNEAQ. This CDR3 has 16 residues. Trimming pared 6 bases from V and 1 base from J, leaving 19 bases between. The CDR3 region is CASRRFDTLISYEQYF. The CDR3 DNA sequence: TGTGCCAGCAGACGCTTTGACACGTTGATTTCCTACGAGCAGTACTTC.

V gene TRBV10-1 combines with J gene TRBJ2-3, with 10 bases aligning to TRBD1. This CDR3 has 14 residues. Germline values: CDR1 WNHNN, CDR2 SYGVQD (reference sequence). V was pared by 4 bases and J by 5 bases, with 3 bases of the junction left unmatched. The chain's CDR3 is CASSGQGAGDTQYF. For the CDR3, the DNA is TGCGCCAGCAGTGGACAGGGGGCGGGAGATACGCAGTATTTT.

The chain joins TRBV10-3 to TRBJ1-1; D is unclear. This CDR3 region has 15 residues. The V end was cut by 2 bases, the J end by 3 bases, with 13 bases between. Germline CDR1 ENHRY, CDR2 SYGVKD. Here the CDR3 DNA reads TGTGCCATCAGTGAGCCAGACATCAGAGACACTGAAGCTTTCTTT. Residues: CAISEPDIRDTEAFF.

The chain links TRBV30 to TRBJ1-5; weak D call: TRBD1 (5 bases). Germline loops: CDR1 GTSNPN, CDR2 SVGIG (reference sequence). V was pared by 2 bases and J by 6 bases, with 14 bases between. CDR3 length: 14 amino acids. CDR3 coding DNA: TGTGCCTGGAGTTCGGGCGGGACTTTTCAGCCCCAGCATTTT. Encoded protein: CAWSSGGTFQPQHF.

The gene calls are TRBV7-3 and TRBJ2-1; 7 positions agree with TRBD2. V lost 0 bases, J lost 3 bases, and 5 bases stayed unmatched. The CDR3 has 16 residues. Germline V gene sequence: CDR1 SGHTA, CDR2 FQGTGA. The CDR3 nucleotides read TGTGCCAGCAGCTTAACTGGGGGAGGGGACTACAATGAGCAGTTCTTC. It yields the protein CASSLTGGGDYNEQFF. Full variable domain (rest looked up from reference TRBV7-3 and TRBJ2-1): GAGVSQTPSNKVTEKGKYVELRCDPISGHTALYWYRQSLGQGPEFLIYFQGTGAADDSGLPNDRFFAVRPEGSVSTLKIQRTERGDSAVYLCASSLTGGGDYNEQFFGPGTRLTVL.

The V gene is TRBV25-1, the J gene TRBJ2-7; perhaps TRBD2 as D (5 bases). Germline lookup yields CDR1 MGHDK and CDR2 SYGVNS. The CDR3 totals 13 residues. Between the trimmed V and J ends, which lost 0 bases and 6 bases, there was a span of 9 bases. Here the CDR3 DNA reads TGTGCCAGCAGTGAATATAGAGGGCTCGAGCAGTACTTC. It codes for CASSEYRGLEQYF.

This clone was detected only once. The chain has TRBV7-2 and TRBJ2-2; 7 positions agree with TRBD2. CDR3 length equals 14 residues. The junction had 5 bases not matched to a gene; V was cut back by 4 bases and J by 6 bases. Germline lookup yields CDR1 SGHTA and CDR2 FQGNSA. The CDR3 spells CASSSSAGAGELFF. Here the CDR3 DNA reads TGTGCCAGCAGCTCTAGCGCGGGAGCCGGGGAGCTGTTTTTT.

The V call is TRBV7-2, the J call TRBJ2-1; TRBD2 is a possible D gene (5 bases). V lost 2 bases and J lost 4, with 12 bases in between. CDR3 length: 15 amino acids. Germline V gene data show CDR1 as SGHTA and CDR2 as FQGNSA. The CDR3 sequence is CASSLMDSKYNEQFF. CDR3 DNA: TGTGCCAGCAGCTTAATGGACTCCAAATACAATGAGCAGTTCTTC.

The chain has TRBV29-1 and TRBJ1-1; no reliable D call. The CDR3 is 13 residues long. The germline CDR1 and CDR2 sequences are SQVTM and ANQGSEA. The V end was cut by 2 bases, the J end by 0 bases, with 7 bases between. This CDR3 is CSVEYGMNTEAFF. Written as DNA, the CDR3 is TGCAGCGTTGAATACGGGATGAACACTGAAGCTTTCTTT.

The rearrangement uses TRBV5-6 and TRBJ2-4; D unclear. This CDR3 has 13 amino acids. V dropped 5 bases and J dropped 8 bases, with 14 bases sitting between them. Germline CDR1 reads SGHDT; CDR2 reads YYEEEE. The CDR3: CASRPKYDYIQYF. The CDR3 DNA is TGTGCCAGCAGACCGAAATACGACTACATTCAGTACTTC. Complete variable domain (other parts from reference TRBV5-6 and TRBJ2-4): DAGVTQSPTHLIKTRGQQVTLRCSPKSGHDTVSWYQQALGQGPQFIFQYYEEEERQRGNFPDRFSGHQFPNYSSELNVNALLLGDSALYLCASRPKYDYIQYFGAGTRLSVL.

This rearrangement joins TRBV2 to TRBJ1-2; no clear D. Germline V gene sequence: CDR1 SNHLY, CDR2 FYNNEI. Trimming removed 4 bases at V and 0 bases at J, with 18 bases between. CDR3 length equals 17 residues. The CDR3 is CASSVVSFRNANYGYTF. The CDR3 nucleotides read TGTGCCAGCAGTGTAGTCTCGTTTCGAAATGCTAACTATGGCTACACCTTC. Based on the CDR3 plus reference TRBV2 and TRBJ1-2, the full variable domain is EPEVTQTPSHQVTQMGQEVILRCVPISNHLYFYWYRQILGQKVEFLVSFYNNEISEKSEIFDDQFSVERPDGSNFTLKIRSTKLEDSAMYFCASSVVSFRNANYGYTFGSGTRLTVV.

The rearrangement links TRBV7-9 to TRBJ2-4; tentative D call: TRBD2 (5 bases). The germline gives CDR1 SEHNR, CDR2 FQNEAQ (reference sequence). The CDR3 consists of 14 residues. Trimming removed 1 base from V and 4 bases from J, with 8 bases in between. CDR3 sequence reads: CASSLGRGKNIQYF. CDR3 in DNA: TGTGCCAGCAGCTTAGGGAGAGGGAAAAACATTCAGTACTTC.

The rearrangement joins TRBV28 to TRBJ2-3; perhaps TRBD1 as D (5 bases). The V and J ends lost 10 bases and 0 bases respectively, with 14 bases between them. CDR1 and CDR2 from the germline V gene are MDHEN and SYDVKM. The CDR3 extends over 14 amino acids. CDR3: CAIGETSSTDTQYF. CDR3 DNA: TGTGCCATAGGGGAAACTTCTAGCACAGATACGCAGTATTTT.

This chain links TRBV2 with TRBJ1-3; 7 bases are shared with TRBD1. CDR1 and CDR2 from the germline V gene are SNHLY and FYNNEI. The CDR3 contains 13 residues. Unmatched junction bases numbered 4, after V lost 6 bases and J lost 5 bases. CDR3 in amino acids: CASRGTARNTIYF. As DNA, the CDR3 is TGTGCCAGCAGGGGGACAGCGAGAAACACCATATATTTT. The whole variable domain, filled in from reference TRBV2 and TRBJ1-3, reads EPEVTQTPSHQVTQMGQEVILRCVPISNHLYFYWYRQILGQKVEFLVSFYNNEISEKSEIFDDQFSVERPDGSNFTLKIRSTKLEDSAMYFCASRGTARNTIYFGEGSWLTVV.

This chain links TRBV28 with TRBJ1-4; D perhaps matches TRBD1 (6 bases). Germline V gene lookup returns CDR1 MDHEN and CDR2 SYDVKM. The CDR3 length is 16 residues. V shed 1 base and J shed 8 bases, with 17 bases lying between them. The CDR3 region has the DNA TGTGCCAGCAGTTTATACTCAGGGGCAGGAGGAGAAAAACTGTTTTTT. Its translation is CASSLYSGAGGEKLFF. Full variable domain (remainder filled in from reference TRBV28 and TRBJ1-4): DVKVTQSSRYLVKRTGEKVFLECVQDMDHENMFWYRQDPGLGLRLIYFSYDVKMKEKGDIPEGYSVSREKKERFSLILESASTNQTSMYLCASSLYSGAGGEKLFFGSGTQLSVL.

This sequence joins TRBV28 and TRBJ2-1, with TRBD2 matching 10 bases. The CDR3 spans 15 residues. With 6 bases clipped from V and 5 bases from J, the junction kept 7 bases outside the gene matches. In germline, CDR1 is MDHEN, CDR2 SYDVKM. The CDR3 is CASSPGLARNNEQFF. CDR3 DNA: TGTGCCAGCAGCCCGGGACTAGCGAGAAACAATGAGCAGTTCTTC.

The chain uses TRBV2 and TRBJ2-7; no clear D. Germline V gene data show CDR1 as SNHLY and CDR2 as FYNNEI. The CDR3 spans 13 residues. Trimming cost V 6 bases and J 0 bases, with 9 bases left between them. For the CDR3, the DNA is TGTGCCAGCAGGCCAGAATACTCCTACGAGCAGTACTTC. This sequence encodes CASRPEYSYEQYF. The complete variable domain, with remaining parts taken from reference TRBV2 and TRBJ2-7, reads EPEVTQTPSHQVTQMGQEVILRCVPISNHLYFYWYRQILGQKVEFLVSFYNNEISEKSEIFDDQFSVERPDGSNFTLKIRSTKLEDSAMYFCASRPEYSYEQYFGPGTRLTVT.

The V call is TRBV10-3, the J call TRBJ1-2; no clear D. The CDR3 extends over 15 amino acids. Trimming shortened V by 0 bases and J by 7 bases, and 15 bases separated the two germline ends. Germline V lookup: CDR1 ENHRY, CDR2 SYGVKD. The CDR3 region has the DNA TGTGCCATCAGTGAGTCCGGAGAGTACTCAATTGGCTACACCTTC. Protein sequence: CAISESGEYSIGYTF.

The V call is TRBV5-1, the J call TRBJ1-3; D is undetermined. This CDR3 region has 12 residues. Germline-derived CDR1 and CDR2 are SGHRS and YFSETQ. The ends were cut back, 4 bases at V and 4 bases at J, with 6 bases in the middle. The CDR3 here is CASSLEGNTIYF. The CDR3 DNA reads as TGCGCCAGCAGCCTAGAGGGAAACACCATATATTTT.

V usage is TRBV7-9 and J usage is TRBJ2-7; a weak D match, TRBD1 (5 bases). The CDR3 is made up of 13 amino acids. Per the germline V gene, CDR1 is SEHNR and CDR2 is FQNEAQ (reference sequence). Trimming removed 11 bases from V and 3 bases from J, with 17 bases in between. DNA of the CDR3: TGTGCCGGAAGAGACAGTTCCTACTACGAGCAGTACTTC. It codes for CAGRDSSYYEQYF.

This sequence joins TRBV7-8 and TRBJ2-1; TRBD2 agrees at 11 bases. This CDR3 region has 19 residues. V lost 2 bases and J lost 7; bases outside the gene matches: 16. The germline gives CDR1 SGHVS, CDR2 FQNEAQ. CDR3 protein: CASSLYGPLVAGGSNEQFF. In DNA, the CDR3 is TGTGCCAGCAGCTTATACGGCCCTCTGGTAGCGGGAGGGTCTAATGAGCAGTTCTTC.

The chain is built from TRBV11-2 and TRBJ1-1; no definite D call. V was pared by 3 bases and J by 5 bases, with 7 bases between. The length of the CDR3 is 12 residues. Germline CDR1 and CDR2: SGHAT and FQNNGV. This CDR3 is CASSFKRTEAFF. In nucleotides, the CDR3 is TGTGCCAGCAGCTTTAAACGGACTGAAGCTTTCTTT. The full variable domain, with the rest looked up from reference TRBV11-2 and TRBJ1-1, is EAGVAQSPRYKIIEKRQSVAFWCNPISGHATLYWYQQILGQGPKLLIQFQNNGVVDDSQLPKDRFSAERLKGVDSTLKIQPAKLEDSAVYLCASSFKRTEAFFGQGTRLTVV.

The V call is TRBV28, the J call TRBJ1-2; TRBD1 matches at 8 bases. Germline loops: CDR1 MDHEN, CDR2 SYDVKM. Losses at the gene ends were 4 bases for V and 6 bases for J; bases not matched to a gene: 10. CDR3 size: 15 residues. The CDR3: CASSSTGGRGNGYTF. In nucleotides, the CDR3 is TGTGCCAGCAGTTCCACAGGGGGAAGAGGCAATGGCTACACCTTC.

The rearrangement uses TRBV7-9 and TRBJ2-5, with TRBD1 identical over 7 bases. After removal of 5 bases from V and 5 bases from J, the junction contained 5 bases not matched to a gene. From germline, CDR1 is SEHNR and CDR2 FQNEAQ (reference sequence). The length of the CDR3 is 13 residues. The chain's CDR3 is CASSPQGRETQYF. CDR3 nucleotides: TGTGCCAGCAGCCCACAGGGGCGGGAGACCCAGTACTTC. Complete variable domain (other parts from reference TRBV7-9 and TRBJ2-5): DTGVSQNPRHKITKRGQNVTFRCDPISEHNRLYWYRQTLGQGPEFLTYFQNEAQLEKSRLLSDRFSAERPKGSFSTLEIQRTEQGDSAMYLCASSPQGRETQYFGPGTRLLVL.

J is TRBJ1-2 and V is TRBV5-4; 8 nucleotides align to TRBD1. Losses at the gene ends were 5 bases for V and 2 bases for J; bases not matched to a gene: 8. CDR3 length: 15 residues. The germline V gene encodes CDR1 SGHNT and CDR2 YYREEE (reference sequence). The CDR3 coding sequence is TGTGCCAGCAGGTCGGACAGGGTAGACAACTATGGCTACACCTTC. As protein: CASRSDRVDNYGYTF.

This sequence joins TRBV19 and TRBJ2-3, with 10 bases lining up with TRBD1. CDR3 length: 14 residues. Germline V CDR1 and CDR2: LNHDA, SQIVND (reference sequence). The junction had 6 bases not matched to a gene; V was cut back by 7 bases and J by 5 bases. The CDR3 spells CASKDRGSQDTQYF. For the CDR3, the DNA is TGTGCCAGTAAGGACAGGGGGTCTCAAGATACGCAGTATTTT.